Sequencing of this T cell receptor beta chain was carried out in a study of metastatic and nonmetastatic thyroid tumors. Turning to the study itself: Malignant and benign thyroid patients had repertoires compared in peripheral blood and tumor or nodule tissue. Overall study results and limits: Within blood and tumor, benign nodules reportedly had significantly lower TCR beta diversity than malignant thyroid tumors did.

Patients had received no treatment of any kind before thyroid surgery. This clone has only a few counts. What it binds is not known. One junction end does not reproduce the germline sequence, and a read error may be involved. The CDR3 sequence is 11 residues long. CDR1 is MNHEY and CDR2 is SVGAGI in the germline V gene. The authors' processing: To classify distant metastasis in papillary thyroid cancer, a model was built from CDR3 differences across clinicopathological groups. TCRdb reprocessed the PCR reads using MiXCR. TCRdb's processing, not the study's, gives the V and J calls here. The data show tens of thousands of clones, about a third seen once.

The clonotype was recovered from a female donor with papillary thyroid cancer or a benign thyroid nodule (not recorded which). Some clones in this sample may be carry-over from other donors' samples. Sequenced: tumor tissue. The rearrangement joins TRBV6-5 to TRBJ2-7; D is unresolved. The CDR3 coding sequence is TGTGCCAGCATTTACATTTACGAGCAGTACTTC. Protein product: CASIYIYEQYF.